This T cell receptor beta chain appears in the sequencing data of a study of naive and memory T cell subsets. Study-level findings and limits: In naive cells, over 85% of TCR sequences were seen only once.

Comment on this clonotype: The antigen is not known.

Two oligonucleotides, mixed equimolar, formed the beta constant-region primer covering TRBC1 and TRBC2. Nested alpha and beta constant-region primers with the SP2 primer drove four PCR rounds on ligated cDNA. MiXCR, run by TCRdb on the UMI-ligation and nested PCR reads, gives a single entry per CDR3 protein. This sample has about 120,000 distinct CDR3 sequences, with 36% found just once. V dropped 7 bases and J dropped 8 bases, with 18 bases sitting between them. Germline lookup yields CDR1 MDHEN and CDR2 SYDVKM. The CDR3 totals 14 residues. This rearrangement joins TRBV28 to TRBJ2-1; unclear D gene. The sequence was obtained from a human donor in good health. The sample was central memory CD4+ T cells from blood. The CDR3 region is CASTAPLVAYEQFF. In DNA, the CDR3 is TGTGCCAGCACGGCCCCGCTAGTAGCTTATGAGCAGTTCTTC.